The entry below gives a single TCR beta chain sequence along with its context. No antigen is known for it. TCRdb called the reads again in MiXCR, with one record for every CDR3 protein. The profile shows roughly 49,000 distinct CDR3 sequences, approximately 22% of them singletons. This sample was taken from a study of T cell repertoires in cytomegalovirus infection. Study findings and constraints: CMV-specific TCR beta clonotypes restricted by HLA-C were the ones dominating the ex vivo response. Carriers of CMV plus the relevant HLA were identified by cumulative public TCR beta family frequency.

Germline lookup yields CDR1 SNHLY and CDR2 FYNNEI. After removal of 5 bases from V and 8 bases from J, the junction contained 9 bases not matched to a gene. The CDR3 runs 14 residues. Sequences were obtained from PBMCs, sequenced either directly or after in vitro stimulation (not recorded which). The origin of this receptor is a human donor in good health (CMV status not recorded). Some clones in this sample may be carry-over from other donors' samples. V gene TRBV2 combines with J gene TRBJ1-1, with 9 bases fitting TRBD1. CDR3 region: CASSWNRGRLEAFF. DNA of the CDR3: TGTGCCAGCAGTTGGAACAGGGGGCGGCTAGAAGCTTTCTTT.